Below, 15 T cell receptor beta chains from the same sample are listed, as sequenced in a study of blood T cell repertoires in COVID-19 (dated by TCRdb to 2020 to 2022). Library generation was performed with the immunoSEQ multiplex PCR assay. The source is immuneACCESS, and TCRdb retained only in-frame sequences with V and J called. Part of the clones is not carried over; for the studies checked, unresolved V genes explain less than half of this, and the remainder is unexplained. This sample gives approximately 200,000 clones in total; roughly 80% of them show up just once. Under 11% of the sample lies in the top ten. The sample consisted of peripheral blood. Every receptor here comes from a woman older than 75 with acute or convalescent COVID-19.

The chain couples TRBV3-1 (or the pseudogene TRBV3-2) to TRBJ2-3; 7 bases align to TRBD2. V was clipped by 5 bases and J by 6 bases; unmatched bases: 14. The CDR3 has 16 residues. Germline CDR1 and CDR2: LGHDT and YNNKEL (reference sequence). The CDR3 here is CASSSLSGGKGDTQYF. The CDR3 bases are TGTGCCAGCAGCTCTCTATCCGGGGGGAAGGGGGATACGCAGTATTTT.

The genes are TRBV6-6 and TRBJ1-4; 7 bases align to TRBD1. The CDR3 sequence is 14 residues long. From germline, CDR1 is MNHNY and CDR2 SVGAGI (reference sequence). Trimming took 4 bases from V and 5 from J; bases not matched to a gene: 4. The CDR3, as DNA: TGTGCCAGCAGTTGGCCGGGACAGAATGAAAAACTGTTTTTT. Amino acids: CASSWPGQNEKLFF.

This chain uses TRBV6-1 with TRBJ2-5; weak D call: TRBD1 (5 bases). This CDR3 has 16 amino acids. The germline CDR1 and CDR2 sequences are MNHNS and SASEGT. V lost 2 bases to trimming and J lost 4 bases, with 17 bases between them. CDR3 nucleotides: TGTGCCAGCAGTGAAACGGCTATGGTGCAGGGAGAGACCCAGTACTTC. This sequence encodes CASSETAMVQGETQYF.

This clone was recorded a few times. The chain employs TRBV6-5 and TRBJ1-1; D may be TRBD1 (5 bases). The germline V gene has CDR1 MNHEY and CDR2 SVGAGI. The CDR3 sequence is 15 residues long. Deletions cut 6 bases from V and 2 bases from J, with 16 bases between. The CDR3 nucleotides read TGTGCCAGCAGGCCCATCAGGGAAAGTAACACTGAAGCTTTCTTT. Translation: CASRPIRESNTEAFF.

This clone was recorded only once. The chain links TRBV4-3 to TRBJ1-2, with 7 bases that match TRBD1. The ends lost 0 bases at V and 8 bases at J; junction bases unmatched: 9. CDR1 and CDR2 from the germline V gene are LGHNA and YSLEER. The CDR3 contains 15 residues. The DNA of the CDR3 is TGCGCCAGCAGCCAAGAAAGGGGGCCGGTTTGGGGCTACACCTTC. Translated, it gives CASSQERGPVWGYTF.

This rearrangement joins TRBV3-1 (or the pseudogene TRBV3-2) to TRBJ2-3, with a tentative D call TRBD1 (6 bases). This CDR3 contains 17 residues. Trimming cost V 1 base and J 7 bases, with 21 bases left between them. The germline V gene encodes CDR1 LGHDT and CDR2 YNNKEL (reference sequence). CDR3 sequence (DNA): TGTGCCAGCAGCCAAGGTGCAGGGGCCACTAGGGCTCATACGCAGTATTTT. Protein product: CASSQGAGATRAHTQYF.

The chain has TRBV9 and TRBJ2-3, with D unresolved. The germline V gene has CDR1 SGDLS and CDR2 YYNGEE. Trimming removed 0 bases from V and 0 bases from J, with 8 bases in between. The CDR3 totals 15 residues. The CDR3 loop reads CASSVGPVSTDTQYF. The CDR3 DNA sequence: TGTGCCAGCAGCGTAGGGCCCGTCAGCACAGATACGCAGTATTTT.

V usage is TRBV4-3 and J usage is TRBJ2-1; 10 bases fit TRBD2. The CDR3 is made up of 17 amino acids. Germline CDR1 and CDR2: LGHNA and YSLEER. V lost 1 base to trimming and J lost 6 bases; unmatched junction nucleotides: 9. The CDR3 here is CASSQAHGTSGANEQFF. The CDR3 nucleotides read TGCGCCAGCAGCCAAGCACATGGTACTAGCGGGGCCAATGAGCAGTTCTTC.

This clone was recorded only once. The rearrangement links TRBV25-1 to TRBJ2-1; D may be TRBD1 (6 bases). Trimming shortened V by 5 bases and J by 4 bases, and 12 bases separated the two germline ends. The V gene's germline CDR1 is MGHDK and CDR2 SYGVNS. This CDR3 is 14 amino acids long. CDR3 in DNA: TGTGCCAGCAGTCCCTCGGACAGTTACAATGAGCAGTTCTTC. Translation gives CASSPSDSYNEQFF.

The chain carries TRBV13 and TRBJ2-3, with D maybe TRBD1 (6 bases). The germline CDR1 and CDR2 sequences are PRHDT and FYEKMQ (reference sequence). CDR3 length: 13 residues. V dropped 5 bases and J dropped 8 bases, with 14 bases sitting between them. The CDR3 is CASSPRGFGTQYF. The CDR3 bases are TGTGCCAGCAGCCCCAGGGGTTTTGGTACGCAGTATTTT.

The gene calls are TRBV30 and TRBJ1-4, with 10 bases lining up with TRBD1. The J segment lost 5 bases and the V segment lost 5 bases, leaving 2 bases of the junction unmatched. Per the germline V gene, CDR1 is GTSNPN and CDR2 is SVGIG (reference sequence). The CDR3 runs 13 residues. CDR3 DNA: TGTGCCTGGGCGGGACAGGGGAATGAAAAACTGTTTTTT. This codes for CAWAGQGNEKLFF. Variable domain in full (rest from reference TRBV30 and TRBJ1-4): SQTIHQWPATLVQPVGSPLSLECTVEGTSNPNLYWYRQAAGRGLQLLFYSVGIGQISSEVPQNLSASRPQDRQFILSSKKLLLSDSGFYLCAWAGQGNEKLFFGSGTQLSVL.

The V gene is TRBV4-3, the J gene TRBJ1-5; D gene unclear. The germline gives CDR1 LGHNA, CDR2 YSLEER. Trimming shortened V by 0 bases and J by 7 bases, and 10 bases separated the two germline ends. CDR3 length equals 14 residues. CDR3 nucleotide sequence: TGCGCCAGCAGCCAAGATATCAACGGGCAGCCCCAGCATTTT. This translates into CASSQDINGQPQHF.

The V gene is TRBV6-4, the J gene TRBJ1-3; TRBD1 matches at 9 bases. The CDR3 has 16 residues. With V trimmed by 2 bases and J by 9 bases, 11 bases remained unmatched. Germline CDR1 reads MRHNA; CDR2 reads SNTAGT. The CDR3, as DNA: TGTGCCAGCAGTGACCCAGCGGACAGGGGTAGGTGCACCATATATTTT. This translates into CASSDPADRGRCTIYF.

In nucleotides, the CDR3 is TGTGCCAGCAGACGGGGACAGGGGGCCGAACAGCCCCAGCATTTT. This encodes CASRRGQGAEQPQHF. The V call is TRBV2, the J call TRBJ1-5; 12 nucleotides match TRBD1. Germline CDR1 reads SNHLY; CDR2 reads FYNNEI. The CDR3 consists of 15 residues. V lost 6 bases and J lost 7; bases outside the gene matches: 7.

V gene TRBV7-8 combines with J gene TRBJ1-2; 7 bases agree with TRBD1. In germline, CDR1 is SGHVS, CDR2 FQNEAQ. The J segment lost 4 bases and the V segment lost 1 base, leaving 9 bases of the junction unmatched. The CDR3 contains 16 residues. This CDR3 reads CASSLESRGLGYGYTF. In nucleotides, the CDR3 is TGTGCCAGCAGCTTAGAGTCGAGGGGGCTGGGCTATGGCTACACCTTC.